This paragraph covers one T cell receptor beta chain sequence. The sample belongs to a study of OX40 agonist ivuxolimab in advanced cancers. Here immunoSEQ multiplex PCR was the method, and the copy in TCRdb shows in-frame clones only, minus some. The repertoire holds about 26,000 clones, roughly 85% seen once, with approximately 12% in the top ten. This sequence originates from an adult with an advanced solid tumor such as melanoma, head and neck, liver or kidney cancer. This specimen was CD4+ or CD8+ T cells sorted from blood, taken in a trial of the OX40 agonist ivuxolimab.

The CDR3 reads CASSQDSGATDTQYF. The CDR3 DNA follows: TGCGCCAGCAGCCAAGACAGTGGCGCCACAGATACGCAGTATTTT. The chain links TRBV4-1 to TRBJ2-3; D gene unclear. This CDR3 comprises 15 residues. Germline V lookup: CDR1 MGHRA, CDR2 YSYEKL. Trimming cost V 0 bases and J 2 bases, with 9 bases left between them.